The clone carrying this TCR beta chain was seen more than once but under ten times. Its target is unknown. The sample is drawn from a study of T cell responses to AZD1222 COVID-19 vaccine. Study-level information: Second-dose intervals near 4 or 12 weeks were combined.

TCRdb keeps only in-frame clones here, not all; method: immunoSEQ multiplex PCR. The repertoire includes about 88,000 clones, around 90% of them detected once, and 2% to 3% sits in the top ten. Whole-study findings and limits: The repertoires were collected only after the peak T cell response.

The sequencing used peripheral blood, collected on day 0 of AZD1222 vaccination. The sequence derives from an adult in good health.

The CDR3: CASSRTGETTDTQYF. The CDR3 DNA reads as TGTGCCAGCAGTAGGACAGGAGAAACTACAGATACGCAGTATTTT. The rearrangement joins TRBV2 to TRBJ2-3; 7 bases line up with TRBD1. From germline, CDR1 is SNHLY and CDR2 FYNNEI. V trimming: 5 bases; J trimming: 3 bases; junction bases outside the gene matches: 8. The CDR3 totals 15 residues.